The 21 T cell receptor beta chains below come from one sample, sequenced in a study of blood T cell repertoires in COVID-19. Assay: immunoSEQ multiplex PCR; the TCRdb copy retains only in-frame clones and omits some. In the table there are some 150,000 clones, 81% of which are singletons. The specimen sequenced was peripheral blood. These receptors all stem from an older woman with active or convalescent COVID-19.

In nucleotides, the CDR3 is TGCGCCAGCAGGGACCGACAGGGAGGCACTGAAGCTTTCTTT. Translated, it gives CASRDRQGGTEAFF. The chain is built from TRBV10-2 and TRBJ1-1; 7 positions agree with TRBD1. Germline assignment: CDR1 WSHSY and CDR2 SAAADI. V trimming: 6 bases; J trimming: 4 bases; junction bases outside the gene matches: 8. The CDR3 has 14 amino acids.

The gene calls are TRBV7-2 and TRBJ1-1; 8 bases map to TRBD1. J was trimmed by 2 bases and V by 5 bases; bases with no gene match: 7. The CDR3 length is 15 residues. The germline V gene encodes CDR1 SGHTA and CDR2 FQGNSA. CDR3 in amino acids: CASSGTRGHNTEAFF. The DNA for the CDR3 is TGTGCCAGCAGCGGGACCAGGGGGCACAACACTGAAGCTTTCTTT.

The chain carries TRBV5-8 and TRBJ1-2, with D perhaps TRBD1 (6 bases). V shed 7 bases and J shed 4 bases, with 11 bases lying between them. The CDR3 sequence is 12 residues long. The germline CDR1 and CDR2 sequences are SGHTS and YDEGEE. This CDR3 reads CASSKGGYGYTF. CDR3 sequence (DNA): TGTGCCAGCTCGAAAGGGGGCTATGGCTACACCTTC.

The V call is TRBV24-1, the J call TRBJ1-5; a weak D match, TRBD1 (6 bases). Trimming removed 2 bases from V and 4 bases from J, with 8 bases in between. CDR1 KGHDR and CDR2 SFDVKD come from the germline V gene. This CDR3 is built from 14 residues. The chain's CDR3 is CATSDYQGNQPQHF. DNA of the CDR3: TGTGCCACCAGTGATTATCAGGGGAATCAGCCCCAGCATTTT.

V is TRBV5-5 and J is TRBJ2-7, with D perhaps TRBD1 (5 bases). The CDR3 consists of 14 residues. The V gene lost 2 bases and the J gene lost 2 bases, with 11 bases spanning the gap. From germline, CDR1 is SGHKS and CDR2 YYEKEE (reference sequence). In DNA form, the CDR3 reads TGTGCCAGCAGCTTTAGTCAGGGTCCCTACGAGCAGTACGTC. Protein: CASSFSQGPYEQYV.

The count of this clone is one. The sample has other DNA sequences that encode this CDR3 too. V is TRBV11-2 and J is TRBJ2-1, with D possibly being TRBD2 (6 bases). The CDR3 is 14 amino acids. CDR1 is SGHAT, CDR2 FQNNGV, per germline. The V end lost 3 bases, the J end lost 5 bases, and 11 bases lay between the germline ends. The CDR3 region has the DNA TGTGCCAGCAGCTTGGGACTTAGAGACAATGAGCAGTTCTTC. This gives the protein CASSLGLRDNEQFF.

This chain uses TRBV27 with TRBJ1-2; no clear D. The V and J ends lost 5 bases and 3 bases respectively, with 22 bases between them. This CDR3 contains 17 residues. Germline loops: CDR1 MNHEY, CDR2 SMNVEV (reference sequence). The CDR3 region is CASSLGRPGFHDYGYTF. The CDR3 bases are TGTGCCAGCAGTCTAGGCAGGCCGGGGTTTCATGACTATGGCTACACCTTC.

This rearrangement joins TRBV7-2 to TRBJ1-2; 9 nucleotides align to TRBD1. The CDR3 loop spans 14 amino acids. Looked up from germline, CDR1 is SGHTA and CDR2 is FQGNSA. V lost 5 bases, J lost 8 bases, and 9 bases stayed unmatched. CDR3 sequence (DNA): TGTGCCAGCAGCCTAGTACAGGGGGCAGGGGGCTACACCTTC. Translation gives CASSLVQGAGGYTF.

The V gene is TRBV9, the J gene TRBJ1-2; TRBD1 matches at 10 bases. The germline V gene encodes CDR1 SGDLS and CDR2 YYNGEE. There are 15 residues in the CDR3. The V segment lost 2 bases and the J segment 2 bases; nucleotides outside the gene matches: 3. Here the CDR3 DNA reads TGTGCCAGCAGCGTTGGGACAGGGGCGAACTATGGCTACACCTTC. Protein: CASSVGTGANYGYTF.

This clone was counted once. J is TRBJ2-3 and V is TRBV5-1, with unresolved D. The CDR3 sequence is 17 residues long. Germline V gives CDR1 SGHRS, CDR2 YFSETQ. V lost 3 bases and J 1 base, leaving 18 bases between the germline ends. The CDR3 nucleotides are TGCGCCAGCAGCTCGTCATTCATGTCCTCGGGCACAGATACGCAGTATTTT. Its translation: CASSSSFMSSGTDTQYF.

This clone was seen a handful of times. The rearrangement joins TRBV28 to TRBJ1-2; 10 positions agree with TRBD1. This CDR3 has 15 amino acids. V lost 5 bases to trimming and J lost 2 bases; unmatched junction nucleotides: 5. Germline assignment: CDR1 MDHEN and CDR2 SYDVKM. CDR3 nucleotide sequence: TGTGCCAGCAGTACCCGACAGGGGGCAAACTATGGCTACACCTTC. The encoded protein is CASSTRQGANYGYTF.

The chain carries TRBV7-9 and TRBJ1-4, with 10 bases fitting TRBD1. This CDR3 contains 14 residues. V lost 5 bases, J lost 7 bases, and 4 bases stayed unmatched. In germline, CDR1 is SEHNR, CDR2 FQNEAQ (reference sequence). CDR3 residues: CASSRGQGGEKLFF. The CDR3 coding sequence is TGTGCCAGCAGCCGTGGACAGGGGGGTGAAAAACTGTTTTTT. Looking up the rest from reference TRBV7-9 and TRBJ1-4 gives the full variable domain: DTGVSQNPRHKITKRGQNVTFRCDPISEHNRLYWYRQTLGQGPEFLTYFQNEAQLEKSRLLSDRFSAERPKGSFSTLEIQRTEQGDSAMYLCASSRGQGGEKLFFGSGTQLSVL.

This chain connects TRBV10-3 to TRBJ2-1; 12 positions agree with TRBD2. From germline, CDR1 is ENHRY and CDR2 SYGVKD. V dropped 7 bases and J dropped 8; count of bases not matched to a gene: 9. This CDR3 contains 15 residues. The CDR3 loop is CAITSSGRVEDEQFF. As DNA, the CDR3 is TGTGCCATCACCTCTAGCGGGAGGGTAGAGGATGAGCAGTTCTTC.

This clone appeared once. The V call is TRBV7-9, the J call TRBJ1-1; D is ambiguous. CDR3 size: 14 residues. Germline CDR1 is SEHNR and CDR2 is FQNEAQ (reference sequence). V shed 0 bases and J shed 11 bases, with 16 bases lying between them. The CDR3 spells CASSLAVIGPGAFF. The CDR3 region has the DNA TGTGCCAGCAGCTTAGCGGTGATCGGGCCGGGGGCTTTCTTT.

The V and J genes are TRBV19 and TRBJ1-1, with TRBD1 matching 8 bases. The V and J ends lost 3 bases and 5 bases, in that order; junction bases with no gene match: 8. CDR3 size: 15 residues. Germline assignment: CDR1 LNHDA and CDR2 SQIVND (reference sequence). The CDR3 protein is CASSMGQGAGTEAFF. Written as DNA, the CDR3 is TGTGCCAGTAGTATGGGTCAGGGGGCTGGAACTGAAGCTTTCTTT.

The J gene is TRBJ1-2, the V gene TRBV19; 11 bases fit TRBD1. This CDR3 region has 16 residues. Per germline, CDR1 LNHDA and CDR2 SQIVND (reference sequence). V lost 3 bases and J lost 3; bases outside the gene matches: 6. This CDR3 is CASSIPGQGAYYGYTF. The CDR3 DNA reads as TGTGCCAGTAGTATCCCCGGACAGGGGGCTTACTATGGCTACACCTTC. The full variable domain, its missing parts supplied by reference TRBV19 and TRBJ1-2, is DGGITQSPKYLFRKEGQNVTLSCEQNLNHDAMYWYRQDPGQGLRLIYYSQIVNDFQKGDIAEGYSVSREKKESFPLTVTSAQKNPTAFYLCASSIPGQGAYYGYTFGSGTRLTVV.

This chain uses TRBV7-2 with TRBJ1-5; D remains ambiguous. This CDR3 contains 12 residues. CDR1 and CDR2 from the germline V gene are SGHTA and FQGNSA. V was cut by 5 bases and J by 6 bases, with 8 bases left in between. This CDR3 is CASSVVAQPQHF. The CDR3 DNA follows: TGTGCCAGCAGCGTAGTGGCTCAGCCCCAGCATTTT.

This clone was counted only a few times. The V and J genes are TRBV28 and TRBJ1-5, with unresolved D. The CDR3 is 15 amino acids. V was pared by 1 base and J by 5 bases, with 12 bases between. Germline CDR1 and CDR2: MDHEN and SYDVKM. The CDR3 sequence is CASSLSLEVHQPQHF. The CDR3 DNA follows: TGTGCCAGCAGTTTATCCTTGGAGGTCCATCAGCCCCAGCATTTT. The full variable domain, in which reference TRBV28 and TRBJ1-5 provide the parts outside the CDR3, is DVKVTQSSRYLVKRTGEKVFLECVQDMDHENMFWYRQDPGLGLRLIYFSYDVKMKEKGDIPEGYSVSREKKERFSLILESASTNQTSMYLCASSLSLEVHQPQHFGDGTRLSIL.

The rearrangement uses TRBV6-5 and TRBJ1-1; D is undetermined. V dropped 0 bases and J dropped 5 bases, with 13 bases sitting between them. Per the germline V gene, CDR1 is MNHEY and CDR2 is SVGAGI. The CDR3 consists of 15 residues. The CDR3: CASSYSEGAVTEAFF. CDR3 coding DNA: TGTGCCAGCAGTTACTCAGAGGGCGCGGTAACTGAAGCTTTCTTT.

The genes are TRBV19 and TRBJ1-2, with a tentative D call TRBD1 (5 bases). CDR1 and CDR2 from the germline V gene are LNHDA and SQIVND (reference sequence). Trimming left V 5 bases short and J 2 bases short, with 15 bases between. This CDR3 has 15 residues. CDR3 sequence reads: CASSSDSTKNYGYTF. In DNA form, the CDR3 reads TGTGCCAGTAGTTCCGACAGTACAAAAAACTATGGCTACACCTTC.

This rearrangement joins TRBV30 to TRBJ1-2, with 9 bases fitting TRBD1. After removal of 3 bases from V and 8 bases from J, the junction contained 10 bases not matched to a gene. This CDR3 is built from 14 residues. Germline values: CDR1 GTSNPN, CDR2 SVGIG (reference sequence). DNA for the CDR3: TGTGCCTGGAGGACCGGGACAGGGTTTGGAGGCTACACCTTC. Translation: CAWRTGTGFGGYTF.